Each of the 25 T cell receptor beta chains below was sequenced from the same sample in a study of T cell repertoires in cytomegalovirus infection. Using its own MiXCR run on the reads, TCRdb lists one record per CDR3 protein. Found here are 570,000 or so distinct CDR3 sequences, approximately 40% of them singletons; the top ten hold around 48%. These receptors' targets are unknown. This sample comprised cultured PBMCs, obtained from culture after CMV antigen stimulation. The receptors were gathered from a human donor in good health (CMV status not recorded). Some clones in this sample may be carry-over from other donors' samples.

This chain joins TRBV10-3 and TRBJ2-1; 7 nucleotides line up with TRBD2. Trimming took 9 bases from V and 5 from J; bases not matched to a gene: 7. CDR1 and CDR2 (germline): ENHRY, SYGVKD. This CDR3 spans 13 amino acids. The CDR3 region has the DNA TGTGCCATTCGACTAGCTTCAAACAATGAGCAGTTCTTC. Protein product: CAIRLASNNEQFF.

V gene TRBV2 combines with J gene TRBJ1-5, with 10 bases lining up with TRBD1. Germline V gene sequence: CDR1 SNHLY, CDR2 FYNNEI. CDR3 length equals 14 residues. V lost 8 bases and J lost 5; bases outside the gene matches: 6. The CDR3 protein is CASGQDRGHQPQHF. The CDR3 DNA sequence: TGTGCCAGCGGCCAAGACAGGGGGCATCAGCCCCAGCATTTT.

The CDR3 loop is CASSLLMGDTQYF. The CDR3 DNA follows: TGTGCCAGCAGTTTATTAATGGGAGATACGCAGTATTTT. The chain combines TRBV12-3 or TRBV12-4 with TRBJ2-3, with D unclear. V gave up 2 bases and J gave up 5 bases, with 8 bases separating them. The CDR3 spans 13 residues.

The chain joins TRBV3-1 to TRBJ2-3, with 16 bases identical to TRBD2. The germline V gene encodes CDR1 LGHDT and CDR2 YNNKEL (reference sequence). The CDR3 extends over 18 amino acids. V trimming: 1 base; J trimming: 1 base; junction bases outside the gene matches: 2. CDR3 DNA: TGTGCCAGCAGCCAAGGGGGACTAGCGGGGGGGCGCACAGATACGCAGTATTTT. This translates into CASSQGGLAGGRTDTQYF.

The rearrangement uses TRBV7-6 and TRBJ1-6; unclear D gene. Looked up from germline, CDR1 is SGHVS and CDR2 is FNYEAQ. CDR3 length: 15 amino acids. V lost 5 bases and J 10 bases, leaving 18 bases between the germline ends. The CDR3 sequence is CASSATFMGPSPLHF. The CDR3 bases are TGTGCCAGCAGCGCTACCTTTATGGGCCCGTCACCCCTCCACTTT.

In its sample, this clonotype was seen a few times. The chain is built from TRBV7-2 and TRBJ2-3; the match to TRBD2 covers 12 bases. Germline V CDR1 and CDR2: SGHTA, FQGNSA. The CDR3 is 17 amino acids. Trimming at V came to 1 base and at J to 0 bases, leaving 2 bases not matched to a gene. The CDR3 sequence: CASSLVGTSGSTDTQYF. For the CDR3, the DNA is TGTGCCAGCAGCTTAGTGGGGACTAGCGGGAGCACAGATACGCAGTATTTT.

This clonotype has a handful of counts. The chain links TRBV28 to TRBJ2-2; D unresolved. Trimming shortened V by 3 bases and J by 0 bases, and 8 bases separated the two germline ends. The CDR3 runs 15 residues. Per the germline V gene, CDR1 is MDHEN and CDR2 is SYDVKM. The CDR3 is CASSFRSPNTGELFF. In DNA, the CDR3 is TGTGCCAGCAGTTTCAGAAGTCCGAACACCGGGGAGCTGTTTTTT.

In this sample, this clonotype turned up a few times. The chain links TRBV28 to TRBJ1-4, with D uncertain. There are 13 residues in the CDR3. CDR1 is MDHEN and CDR2 is SYDVKM in the germline V gene. V gave up 7 bases and J gave up 8 bases, with 14 bases separating them. In DNA, the CDR3 is TGTGCCAGCAACAGACTCCGCCGAGAAAAACTGTTTTTT. Amino acids: CASNRLRREKLFF.

V usage is TRBV28 and J usage is TRBJ2-5, with D unresolved. Trimming took 6 bases from V and 5 from J, leaving 13 bases between them. The CDR3 consists of 13 residues. Germline V lookup: CDR1 MDHEN, CDR2 SYDVKM. This CDR3 reads CASSVDDPETQYF. The CDR3 DNA sequence: TGTGCCAGCAGCGTAGACGATCCGGAGACCCAGTACTTC.

The gene calls are TRBV20-1 and TRBJ1-5; D may be TRBD1 (5 bases). V was clipped by 3 bases and J by 5 bases, with 14 bases between them. This CDR3 is 14 amino acids long. Germline values: CDR1 DFQATT, CDR2 SNEGSKA (reference sequence). For the CDR3, the DNA is TGCAGTGCTAGGCCCTGGGGGAGGCATCAGCCCCAGCATTTT. It encodes CSARPWGRHQPQHF.

About this clonotype itself: With a much larger clone just one base away, this may be a read error. The J gene is TRBJ1-6, the V gene TRBV7-2, with D unclear. Looked up from germline, CDR1 is SGHTA and CDR2 is FQGNSA. V gave up 2 bases and J gave up 12 bases, with 20 bases separating them. The CDR3 has 16 amino acids. The CDR3 nucleotides are TGTGCCAGCAGCTTAAGGGATGGAGGAGGTAAATTACCCCTCCACTTT. It yields the protein CASSLRDGGGKLPLHF.

The J gene is TRBJ2-7, the V gene TRBV29-1; 8 bases match TRBD1. The CDR3 sequence is 13 residues long. The V gene's germline CDR1 is SQVTM and CDR2 ANQGSEA. Trimming at V came to 5 bases and at J to 2 bases, leaving 5 bases not matched to a gene. CDR3 coding DNA: TGCAGCGTTCGGACAGGGACAACCTACGAGCAGTACTTC. Encoded protein: CSVRTGTTYEQYF.

The chain has TRBV19 and TRBJ1-5, with D unresolved. The CDR3 contains 16 residues. The V gene lost 4 bases and the J gene lost 3 bases, with 16 bases spanning the gap. Germline V CDR1 and CDR2: LNHDA, SQIVND (reference sequence). The CDR3 nucleotides are TGTGCCAGTAGTAGGCCATTACTCCGGGACAATCAGCCCCAGCATTTT. Its translation is CASSRPLLRDNQPQHF.

The V call is TRBV7-2, the J call TRBJ2-7; D not resolved. CDR1 and CDR2 (germline): SGHTA, FQGNSA. The CDR3 contains 14 residues. V was clipped by 5 bases and J by 7 bases, with 18 bases between them. CDR3 sequence (DNA): TGTGCCAGCAGCAGTAGGGCCCAGGTGGGGGAGCAGTACTTC. Encoded protein: CASSSRAQVGEQYF.

In its sample, this clonotype was seen a few times. This chain links TRBV7-9 with TRBJ1-1; possible D gene TRBD1, 6 bases. Trimming removed 2 bases at V and 6 bases at J, with 10 bases between. CDR3 length: 13 amino acids. Germline V gene lookup returns CDR1 SEHNR and CDR2 FQNEAQ (reference sequence). CDR3 amino acids: CASSLRGAPEAFF. CDR3 nucleotide sequence: TGTGCCAGCAGCTTACGGGGGGCCCCTGAAGCTTTCTTT.

This clonotype was observed a few times. CDR3 sequence reads: CASSLELAITDTQYF. CDR3 coding DNA: TGTGCCAGCAGTTTAGAACTAGCGATCACAGATACGCAGTATTTT. The V gene is TRBV12-3 or TRBV12-4, the J gene TRBJ2-3, with 7 bases identical to TRBD2. Trimming at V came to 1 base and at J to 2 bases, leaving 3 bases not matched to a gene. The CDR3 runs to 15 residues.

V is TRBV5-6 and J is TRBJ2-2, with D uncertain. The V gene's germline CDR1 is SGHDT and CDR2 YYEEEE. This CDR3 region has 13 residues. The germline V and J ends were trimmed by 7 bases and 7 bases, with 14 bases remaining between them. CDR3 DNA sequence: TGTGCCAGCGGAGACTTGATAGACGGGGAGCTGTTTTTT. Its protein product is CASGDLIDGELFF.

This clonotype was recorded a few times. The genes are TRBV4-2 and TRBJ1-4; the D is unclear. Trimming took 2 bases from V and 4 from J, leaving 8 bases between them. The CDR3 is made up of 14 amino acids. Germline CDR1 reads LGHNA; CDR2 reads YNFKEQ. The CDR3 DNA reads TGTGCCAGCAGCCAATCCGGCATTAATGAAAAACTGTTTTTT. Its protein is CASSQSGINEKLFF.

The CDR3 DNA sequence: TGTGCCAGCACAGGGGACAGCCCCACCTACGAGCAGTACTTC. This codes for CASTGDSPTYEQYF. The chain employs TRBV6-2 or TRBV6-3 and TRBJ2-7, with 7 bases aligning to TRBD1. CDR1 is MNHEY and CDR2 is SVGEGT in the germline V gene. The CDR3 loop spans 14 amino acids. Unmatched junction bases numbered 8, after V lost 7 bases and J lost 2 bases.

This clonotype was recorded a few times. This chain uses TRBV7-2 with TRBJ2-1; 13 bases line up with TRBD2. V was pared by 5 bases and J by 6 bases, with 4 bases of the junction left unmatched. The germline gives CDR1 SGHTA, CDR2 FQGNSA. The CDR3 length is 15 residues. The CDR3, as DNA: TGTGCCAGCAGCACGGGACTAGCGGGGTCCAATGAGCAGTTCTTC. This codes for CASSTGLAGSNEQFF.

V and J are TRBV7-8 and TRBJ1-1; 7 bases line up with TRBD1. CDR3 length equals 17 residues. V was clipped by 4 bases and J by 1 base; unmatched bases: 12. Germline CDR1 SGHVS, CDR2 FQNEAQ. DNA for the CDR3: TGTGCCAGCAGCTCCGCCTACGCAGGGGGGAGGAACACTGAAGCTTTCTTT. This sequence encodes CASSSAYAGGRNTEAFF.

The chain carries TRBV7-8 and TRBJ2-3; D gene ambiguous. Trimming pared 4 bases from V and 0 bases from J, leaving 14 bases between. This CDR3 region has 16 residues. From germline, CDR1 is SGHVS and CDR2 FQNEAQ. CDR3 DNA sequence: TGTGCCAGCAGCTCCGGACGTAAAATCAGCACAGATACGCAGTATTTT. Protein sequence: CASSSGRKISTDTQYF.

J is TRBJ2-5 and V is TRBV7-9; D unclear. V dropped 2 bases and J dropped 5 bases, with 9 bases sitting between them. Germline assignment: CDR1 SEHNR and CDR2 FQNEAQ (reference sequence). The CDR3 has 13 amino acids. In DNA, the CDR3 is TGTGCCAGCAGCTTACAGGATTTTGAGACCCAGTACTTC. Its translation is CASSLQDFETQYF.

The chain links TRBV7-7 to TRBJ2-1; the match to TRBD2 covers 11 bases. Germline V lookup: CDR1 SSHAT, CDR2 FNYEAQ (reference sequence). This CDR3 comprises 16 residues. Trimming at V came to 5 bases and at J to 9 bases, leaving 12 bases not matched to a gene. The CDR3 reads CASSPEPGLAVGEQFF. In DNA form, the CDR3 reads TGTGCCAGCAGCCCGGAACCGGGACTAGCGGTCGGTGAGCAGTTCTTC.

This clonotype was detected ten times or more. The chain recombines TRBV27 with TRBJ2-3; D is unclear. Germline V gene data show CDR1 as MNHEY and CDR2 as SMNVEV (reference sequence). Trimming shortened V by 6 bases and J by 0 bases, and 10 bases separated the two germline ends. The CDR3 is 14 amino acids. The CDR3 sequence is CASSLRRSTDTQYF. CDR3 sequence (DNA): TGTGCCAGCAGCTTAAGGCGGAGCACAGATACGCAGTATTTT.